Listed below are T cell receptor beta chains from one sample, sequenced in a study of blood T cell repertoires in COVID-19. Generated by immunoSEQ multiplex PCR, the TCRdb table keeps only in-frame clones and is missing some. The data contain some 94,000 clones, roughly 72% of them seen just once; the ten biggest clones take up 20% to 25%. The sample taken for sequencing was peripheral blood. The origin of the receptors is a woman aged 55-69 years in a cohort sampled during active or convalescent COVID-19. Each CDR3 is given with its conserved first and last residue. The D gene is left open where the match is weak. Clone size is shown for a subset of rows, as once, few, many or a class of expanded clone.

j_call clone_size v_call d_call cdr3_aa cdr3_nt
TRBJ1-5 many TRBV28 - CASSPTRLARQPQHF TGTGCCAGCAGTCCGACCCGACTCGCGAGGCAGCCCCAGCATTTT
TRBJ1-5 - TRBV19 TRBD1 CASSILRTGGEQPQHF TGTGCCAGTAGTATACTCCGGACAGGGGGCGAACAGCCCCAGCATTTT
TRBJ2-3 - TRBV7-2 TRBD2 CASTFLGGYSDTDTQYF TGTGCCAGCACCTTCCTCGGGGGGTACTCAGACACAGATACGCAGTATTTT
TRBJ2-3 - TRBV5-1 - CASSYGGPGDTQYF TGCGCCAGCAGCTACGGGGGGCCTGGAGATACGCAGTATTTT
TRBJ1-3 - TRBV6-5 TRBD1 CASSYQGAQAGNTIYF TGTGCCAGCAGTTACCAGGGGGCGCAGGCAGGAAACACCATATATTTT
TRBJ2-2 few TRBV7-8 TRBD2 CASSLLAGANTGELFF TGTGCCAGCAGCTTACTAGCGGGGGCGAACACCGGGGAGCTGTTTTTT
TRBJ2-7 - TRBV4-2 TRBD1 CASSQGKQDRGSSYEQYF TGTGCCAGCAGCCAAGGTAAACAGGACAGGGGAAGCTCCTACGAGCAGTACTTC
TRBJ2-7 - TRBV15 - CATSRDPPDINSYEQYF TGTGCCACCAGCAGAGATCCCCCAGACATTAACTCCTACGAGCAGTACTTC
TRBJ2-2 - TRBV4-2 TRBD2 CASSQVPGGQTGELFF TGTGCCAGCAGCCAAGTCCCGGGGGGGCAAACCGGGGAGCTGTTTTTT
TRBJ2-3 few TRBV9 - CASSVRGARSTDTQYF TGTGCCAGCAGCGTCCGTGGGGCCAGAAGCACAGATACGCAGTATTTT
TRBJ2-2 many TRBV10-2 TRBD2 CASSKLGLAGANTGELFF TGCGCCAGCAGTAAACTTGGACTAGCGGGGGCGAACACCGGGGAGCTGTTTTTT
TRBJ2-5 - TRBV20-1 TRBD2 CSAAGEETQYF TGCAGTGCCGCGGGGGAAGAGACCCAGTACTTC
TRBJ2-1 - TRBV6-5 - CASTSQGSYNEQFF TGTGCCAGCACAAGCCAGGGCTCCTACAATGAGCAGTTCTTC
TRBJ1-3 - TRBV7-9 TRBD1 CASSFTQGAGYGNTIYF TGTGCCAGCAGCTTCACACAGGGGGCAGGTTATGGAAACACCATATATTTT
TRBJ1-1 - TRBV9 TRBD1 CASSVASGGLNTEAFF TGTGCCAGCAGCGTAGCGTCAGGGGGGTTGAACACTGAAGCTTTCTTT
TRBJ1-1 - TRBV7-9 TRBD1 CASSLGAQGARTEAFF TGTGCCAGCAGCTTAGGAGCACAGGGGGCGCGGACTGAAGCTTTCTTT
TRBJ2-1 - TRBV6-2/TRBV6-3 TRBD2 CASSYLAGGHEQFF TGTGCCAGCAGTTACTTAGCGGGGGGACATGAGCAGTTCTTC
TRBJ1-1 - TRBV5-4 - CASSLAPDKGKVSFF TGTGCCAGCAGCTTGGCCCCGGACAAAGGGAAGGTGTCTTTCTTT
TRBJ2-2 - TRBV12-3/TRBV12-4 - CASSPHTGELFF TGTGCCAGCAGTCCCCATACCGGGGAGCTGTTTTTT
TRBJ2-7 few TRBV28 TRBD1 CASSLIRGRREQYF TGTGCCAGCAGTTTAATTAGGGGGCGCAGGGAGCAGTACTTC
TRBJ2-5 - TRBV28 - CASSGITGSLQETQYF TGTGCCAGCAGTGGGATAACCGGGAGCCTCCAAGAGACCCAGTACTTC
TRBJ1-5 - TRBV2 - CASKAGRDNQPQHF TGTGCCAGCAAGGCGGGGCGGGACAATCAGCCCCAGCATTTT
TRBJ1-1 - TRBV3-1/TRBV3-2 - CASSQEGRVRWDTEAFF TGTGCCAGCAGCCAAGAAGGCAGGGTAAGATGGGACACTGAAGCTTTCTTT
TRBJ2-7 - TRBV4-1 TRBD2 CASSRGVSGGTYEQYF TGCGCCAGCAGCCGCGGGGTCAGCGGGGGGACCTACGAGCAGTACTTC
TRBJ2-3 - TRBV6-5 TRBD2 CASSFRLAGSDTQYF TGTGCCAGCAGTTTTCGACTAGCGGGATCAGATACGCAGTATTTT
TRBJ2-2 - TRBV30 - CAWTGGNTGELFF TGTGCCTGGACAGGAGGGAACACCGGGGAGCTGTTTTTT
TRBJ2-7 - TRBV3-1/TRBV3-2 TRBD1 CASSRQGGRGGKNEQYF TGTGCCAGCAGTCGACAGGGTGGGCGCGGAGGAAAGAACGAGCAGTACTTC
TRBJ1-4 - TRBV9 TRBD1 CASSPSGGQATGEKLFF TGTGCCAGCAGCCCTAGTGGGGGACAGGCAACTGGGGAAAAACTGTTTTTT
TRBJ1-5 once TRBV18 TRBD1 CASSPELSGGNQPQHF TGTGCCAGCTCACCGGAACTATCAGGGGGGAATCAGCCCCAGCATTTT
TRBJ1-1 - TRBV6-5 TRBD1 CASSRGQGTEAFF TGTGCCAGCAGTCGAGGACAGGGCACTGAAGCTTTCTTT
TRBJ1-2 - TRBV12-3/TRBV12-4 - CASIDQGYYGYTF TGTGCCAGCATTGATCAGGGATACTATGGCTACACCTTC
TRBJ1-2 - TRBV5-1 - CASSLGQGWYGYTF TGCGCCAGCAGCTTGGGGCAGGGCTGGTATGGCTACACCTTC
TRBJ1-6 - TRBV27 TRBD1 CATKQGSSYNSPLHF TGTGCCACCAAACAGGGGAGCTCCTATAATTCACCCCTCCACTTT
TRBJ2-7 - TRBV5-1 TRBD1 CASSLPGQGTHEQYF TGCGCCAGCAGCTTGCCCGGACAGGGAACCCACGAGCAGTACTTC
TRBJ1-4 - TRBV7-9 TRBD1 CASNYGQGDEKLFF TGTGCCAGCAACTACGGACAGGGGGATGAAAAACTGTTTTTT
TRBJ1-3 - TRBV9 - CASSAGSSGNTIYF TGTGCCAGCAGTGCCGGTAGCTCTGGAAACACCATATATTTT
TRBJ1-2 - TRBV5-1 TRBD1 CASSAGQGPGYTF TGCGCCAGCAGCGCGGGACAGGGGCCAGGCTACACCTTC
TRBJ1-1 once TRBV7-3 TRBD1 CASSVGQGVEAFF TGTGCCAGCAGCGTCGGACAGGGAGTTGAAGCTTTCTTT
TRBJ2-7 few TRBV15 TRBD2 CATSRDTIAGGTYEQYF TGTGCCACCAGCAGAGACACTATAGCGGGGGGAACCTACGAGCAGTACTTC
TRBJ2-2 - TRBV27 TRBD1 CASSLAGQGNTGELFF TGTGCCAGCAGTTTGGCGGGACAGGGAAACACCGGGGAGCTGTTTTTT
TRBJ2-2 - TRBV10-3 TRBD1 CALRDRDTGELFF TGTGCCCTCCGGGACAGGGATACCGGGGAGCTGTTTTTT
TRBJ1-6 - TRBV6-5 TRBD1 CASSYRDRNSPLHF TGTGCCAGCAGTTACCGGGACAGAAATTCACCCCTCCACTTT
TRBJ1-2 - TRBV5-5 - CASRITGNYGYTF TGTGCCAGCAGAATTACGGGGAACTATGGCTACACCTTC
TRBJ2-2 - TRBV18 - CASSLHGYTGELFF TGTGCCAGCTCACTTCACGGGTACACCGGGGAGCTGTTTTTT
TRBJ2-2 - TRBV5-1 TRBD1 CASSLGDRGVGPKAGELFF TGCGCCAGCAGCTTGGGGGACAGGGGGGTCGGCCCCAAGGCCGGGGAGCTGTTTTTT
TRBJ2-3 - TRBV5-1 TRBD2 CASSYSSLAGLSTDTQYF TGCGCCAGCAGCTACTCGAGCCTAGCGGGGCTGAGCACAGATACGCAGTATTTT
TRBJ1-3 - TRBV30 - CAWSRGVSGNTIYF TGTGCCTGGAGTCGCGGGGTCTCTGGAAACACCATATATTTT
TRBJ1-1 few TRBV20-1 - CSASPSGRAEAFF TGCAGTGCTAGTCCCTCGGGCAGGGCTGAAGCTTTCTTT
TRBJ1-1 few TRBV7-2 TRBD1 CASSFQGQTLNTEAFF TGTGCCAGCAGCTTCCAGGGACAGACTTTGAACACTGAAGCTTTCTTT
TRBJ2-5 - TRBV7-2 TRBD2 CASSSGGGIQYF TGTGCCAGCAGCTCAGGCGGGGGAATACAGTACTTC
TRBJ1-1 - TRBV19 - CASSMFRDTEAFF TGTGCCAGTAGTATGTTCCGGGACACTGAAGCTTTCTTT
TRBJ2-3 - TRBV28 TRBD2 CASSSGTSMSTDTQYF TGTGCCAGCAGTTCCGGGACTAGCATGTCCACAGATACGCAGTATTTT
TRBJ1-1 - TRBV6-5 - CASSYSRTEAFF TGTGCCAGCAGTTACTCCAGGACTGAAGCTTTCTTT
TRBJ2-5 - TRBV30 TRBD2 CAWSQASGASQETQYF TGTGCCTGGAGTCAGGCTAGCGGGGCCTCCCAAGAGACCCAGTACTTC
TRBJ2-2 - TRBV7-3 - CASSLFPPRGANTGELFF TGTGCCAGCAGCTTATTCCCCCCCAGGGGTGCGAACACCGGGGAGCTGTTTTTT
TRBJ1-3 few TRBV30 TRBD1 CAWTTGQRSGNTIYF TGTGCCTGGACGACGGGACAGAGATCTGGAAACACCATATATTTT
TRBJ1-1 - TRBV7-9 - CASSLARGGGTTDEAFF TGTGCCAGCAGCTTAGCGCGGGGGGGTGGTACCACAGATGAAGCTTTCTTT
TRBJ2-3 - TRBV9 - CASSPHTDTQYF TGTGCCAGCAGCCCCCACACAGATACGCAGTATTTT
TRBJ2-7 - TRBV5-1 TRBD1 CASSLADRGFNEQYF TGCGCCAGCAGCTTGGCTGACAGGGGGTTCAACGAGCAGTACTTC
TRBJ2-1 - TRBV2 TRBD1 CATAFGQGRSYNEQFF TGTGCCACAGCATTTGGACAGGGTAGATCCTACAATGAGCAGTTCTTC